The TCR beta chain under discussion was sequenced for a study of blood T cell repertoires in COVID-19. For the study at large: Both acute and convalescent COVID-19 samples were obtained from the United States, Italy and Spain. Sources were T cells, B-cell-depleted T cells, or PBMCs; the material itself was cDNA or gDNA.

How the authors handled the data: Amplification of reference gene primers provided the estimated nucleated cell counts. TCRdb keeps only in-frame clones here, not all; method: immunoSEQ multiplex PCR. V and J calls and clone size are given by that table; D and trimming were obtained from the DNA. The sample records about 250,000 clones, more than 70% being singletons. Germline values: CDR1 LNHDA, CDR2 SQIVND (reference sequence). This CDR3 is 19 amino acids long. J was trimmed by 8 bases and V by 3 bases; bases with no gene match: 19. The chain is built from TRBV19 and TRBJ1-2; TRBD1 matches 12 bases. The sample comprised peripheral blood. The sequence came from a woman between 40 and 55 years old who had recovered from COVID-19. The CDR3 reads CASSILAVGTGGASYGYTF. The CDR3 nucleotides read TGTGCCAGTAGTATCCTAGCCGTCGGGACAGGGGGCGCGAGTTACGGCTACACCTTC.